This TCR beta chain was found in a study of T cells in Graves' hyperthyroidism and ophthalmopathy. Study context: Blood from the periphery was taken at initial diagnosis, before any treatment. Findings and caveats of the study: Within blood appeared most thyroid clonotypes that had expanded above 0.001.

On this clonotype: Its antigen is undetermined.

The CDR3 loop spans 13 amino acids. Between the trimmed V and J ends, which lost 0 bases and 9 bases, there was a span of 8 bases. Germline V gene lookup returns CDR1 KGHDR and CDR2 SFDVKD. The study based diagnoses on clinical symptoms, serum thyroxine and TRAb, thyroid ultrasound and orbital computed tomography. Fresh peripheral blood, more than 8 ml of it, supplied the PBMCs. Using RNA transcripts as the source, TCR beta CDR3 regions were amplified. Researchers ran a first-round RT-PCR on the TCR CDR3 using the HTBI primer set. TCRdb used MiXCR to reprocess the multiplex PCR reads, holding one entry per CDR3 protein. The sample lists around 620,000 distinct CDR3 sequences, around 15% seen once, with less than 4.5% in the top ten.

The sample was blood. V is TRBV24-1 and J is TRBJ2-1; D is unclear. The TCR sequence derives from a woman aged 30 to 39 with Graves' hyperthyroidism. The CDR3 reads CATSDLGISEQFF. Here the CDR3 DNA reads TGTGCCACCAGTGATTTGGGCATTAGTGAGCAGTTCTTC.